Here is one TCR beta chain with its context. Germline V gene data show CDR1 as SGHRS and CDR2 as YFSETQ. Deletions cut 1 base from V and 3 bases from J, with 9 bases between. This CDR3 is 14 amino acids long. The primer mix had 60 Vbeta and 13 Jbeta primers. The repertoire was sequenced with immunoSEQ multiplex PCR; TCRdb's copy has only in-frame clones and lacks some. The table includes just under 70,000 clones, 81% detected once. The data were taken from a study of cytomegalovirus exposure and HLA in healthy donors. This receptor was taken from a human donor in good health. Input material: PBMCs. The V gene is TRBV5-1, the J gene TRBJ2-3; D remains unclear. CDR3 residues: CASSLFRKTDTQYF. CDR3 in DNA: TGCGCCAGCAGCTTGTTCAGGAAGACAGATACGCAGTATTTT.